These 9 T cell receptor beta chains came from one sample sequenced in a study of OX40 agonist ivuxolimab in advanced cancers. Using immunoSEQ multiplex PCR, the repertoire was profiled, and TCRdb retains in-frame clones only, with some absent. There are tens of thousands of clones in the sample; about 90% occur only once, and about 0.53% lies in the top ten. The material sequenced was CD4+ or CD8+ T cells sorted from blood, taken in a trial of the OX40 agonist ivuxolimab. These receptors all come from an adult with an advanced solid tumor such as melanoma, head and neck, liver or kidney cancer.

The genes are TRBV7-9 and TRBJ2-7; 15 bases are a match to TRBD2. This CDR3 has 15 amino acids. Germline assignment: CDR1 SEHNR and CDR2 FQNEAQ (reference sequence). V lost 5 bases and J lost 5; bases outside the gene matches: 4. The CDR3 nucleotides read TGTGCCAGCAGCCGGACTAGCGGGAGGGTAGACGAGCAGTACTTC. This encodes CASSRTSGRVDEQYF.

This sequence joins TRBV5-4 and TRBJ2-1, with D possibly matching TRBD2 (6 bases). Per the germline V gene, CDR1 is SGHNT and CDR2 is YYREEE (reference sequence). V was trimmed by 0 bases and J by 8 bases, leaving 15 bases between them. This CDR3 has 15 residues. CDR3 loop: CASSLGGARGDEQFF. CDR3 bases: TGTGCCAGCAGCTTGGGCGGGGCTAGGGGCGATGAGCAGTTCTTC.

The chain recombines TRBV7-2 with TRBJ2-2; D is uncertain. This CDR3 spans 16 amino acids. CDR1 and CDR2 (germline): SGHTA, FQGNSA. Between the trimmed V and J ends, which lost 1 base and 3 bases, there was a span of 12 bases. Here the CDR3 DNA reads TGTGCCAGCAGCTTAGGTCCCAGGTTCGACACCGGGGAGCTGTTTTTT. Its protein product is CASSLGPRFDTGELFF.

The chain has TRBV19 and TRBJ2-3; 10 bases match TRBD2. Germline V gene data show CDR1 as LNHDA and CDR2 as SQIVND (reference sequence). Trimming cost V 6 bases and J 2 bases; bases outside gene matches: 8. CDR3 length: 16 residues. The DNA of the CDR3 is TGTGCCAGTAGCTTACTAGCGGGATCCCTCACAGATACGCAGTATTTT. It yields the protein CASSLLAGSLTDTQYF.

The chain carries TRBV10-3 and TRBJ2-4; D possibly uses TRBD1 or TRBD2 (6 bases each). The germline V and J ends were trimmed by 3 bases and 4 bases, with 10 bases remaining between them. There are 14 residues in the CDR3. Germline assignment: CDR1 ENHRY and CDR2 SYGVKD. The CDR3 spells CAISEEGGKNIQYF. CDR3 sequence (DNA): TGTGCCATCAGTGAAGAGGGGGGAAAAAACATTCAGTACTTC.

This clone was seen a handful of times. The chain couples TRBV29-1 to TRBJ1-1; no clear D gene. Trimming left V 6 bases short and J 6 bases short, with 17 bases between. The CDR3 sequence is 13 residues long. Germline V CDR1 and CDR2: SQVTM, ANQGSEA. The CDR3 sequence is CSVGWFRGSEAFF. Written as DNA, the CDR3 is TGCAGCGTAGGCTGGTTTCGGGGATCTGAAGCTTTCTTT.

This chain links TRBV28 with TRBJ1-1; D gene unclear. Germline loops: CDR1 MDHEN, CDR2 SYDVKM. The CDR3 has 15 residues. V was cut by 6 bases and J by 0 bases, with 14 bases left in between. For the CDR3, the DNA is TGTGCCAGCAGCTCGACACAGAGGATGAACACTGAAGCTTTCTTT. It codes for CASSSTQRMNTEAFF.

The chain recombines TRBV6-1 with TRBJ1-1; D unclear. V was trimmed by 5 bases and J by 4 bases, leaving 11 bases between them. The germline CDR1 and CDR2 sequences are MNHNS and SASEGT. This CDR3 contains 13 residues. The CDR3 nucleotides are TGTGCCAGCAGTAACCGGGATGGCACTGAAGCTTTCTTT. Translating it yields CASSNRDGTEAFF.

CDR3 region: CASSASEVHEQYF. DNA for the CDR3: TGTGCCAGCAGTGCCAGTGAGGTCCACGAGCAGTACTTC. The chain recombines TRBV6-1 with TRBJ2-7; D call uncertain. The V end lost 4 bases, the J end lost 5 bases, and 12 bases lay between the germline ends. Germline V gives CDR1 MNHNS, CDR2 SASEGT. The CDR3 runs to 13 residues.